The source of this TCR beta chain is a study of OX40 agonist ivuxolimab in advanced cancers. Study-level information: Earlier anti-PD-1, anti-PD-L1 or anti-CTLA-4 therapy was permitted; roughly 37% had received some. Patients achieving partial responses numbered three: one hepatocellular carcinoma case and two cutaneous melanoma cases.

Regarding the study as a whole: By week 6 at 0.1 to 3.0 mg/kg, blood CD4+ and CD8+ T cells had expanded clonally.

This CDR3 is built from 15 residues. V was clipped by 1 base and J by 1 base, with 11 bases between them. Germline V gives CDR1 LGHNA, CDR2 YSLEER. Anyone with autoimmune disease history or systemic immunosuppression was excluded. Profiling relied on immunoSEQ multiplex PCR, and the TCRdb table lists in-frame clones only, not all of them. The data hold 42,000 or so clones, with 80% to 90% observed a single time. Worth noting for this clone: As yet, its antigen is unknown.

The receptor's source is an adult with an advanced solid tumor such as melanoma, head and neck, liver or kidney cancer. The chain employs TRBV4-3 and TRBJ2-7; D not certain. Material: CD4+ or CD8+ T cells sorted from blood, obtained in a trial of the OX40 agonist ivuxolimab. The CDR3 DNA sequence: TGCGCCAGCAGCCAAGCCCCCCAGGATTCCTACGAGCAGTACTTC. This codes for CASSQAPQDSYEQYF.